These T cell receptor beta chains were read from a single sample in a study of blood T cells in healthy people across ages. Each CDR3 protein gets one entry after TCRdb re-called the 5' RACE reads with MiXCR. This sample has some 1.8 million distinct CDR3 sequences, with 30% to 40% found just once. The sequenced sample consisted of blood. All receptors derive from a human donor in good health. CDR3s include the opening cysteine and the closing phenylalanine or tryptophan. The D gene is left open where the match is weak.

d_call: -
v_call: TRBV20-1
cdr3_aa: CSARSRPGQMILAKNIQYF

d_call: -
v_call: TRBV10-3
cdr3_aa: CAIKSDNQPQHF

d_call: TRBD1
v_call: TRBV29-1
cdr3_aa: CSVIRGLGTGANVLTF

d_call: -
v_call: TRBV7-2
cdr3_aa: CASSSGGTYGYTF

d_call: -
v_call: TRBV12-3/TRBV12-4
cdr3_aa: CASSLRPGFGYTF

d_call: TRBD2
v_call: TRBV11-3
cdr3_aa: CASTLGGLSTDTQYF

d_call: -
v_call: TRBV7-2
cdr3_aa: CASSPHMGNQPQHF

d_call: TRBD2
v_call: TRBV7-2
cdr3_aa: CASSLALAGGYNEQFF

d_call: -
v_call: TRBV20-1
cdr3_aa: CSARPLGLETQYF

d_call: TRBD2
v_call: TRBV7-2
cdr3_aa: CASSYGASGGALETQYF

d_call: TRBD1
v_call: TRBV2
cdr3_aa: CASSNGQGKYF

d_call: -
v_call: TRBV4-3
cdr3_aa: CASSQGKGITYEQYF

d_call: TRBD1
v_call: TRBV20-1
cdr3_aa: CSARTGQGSDTQYF

d_call: TRBD2
v_call: TRBV27
cdr3_aa: CASSTRVAGDNEQFF

d_call: -
v_call: TRBV25-1
cdr3_aa: CASSWRGGYEQYF

d_call: -
v_call: TRBV7-9
cdr3_aa: CASSLEAGNDYGYTF

d_call: -
v_call: TRBV6-5
cdr3_aa: CASSPPGKGGEQFF

d_call: -
v_call: TRBV25-1
cdr3_aa: CASSSGDNYGYTF

d_call: TRBD2
v_call: TRBV29-1
cdr3_aa: CSVGGLAGDYYNEQFF

d_call: -
v_call: TRBV20-1
cdr3_aa: CSADKTGTDTQYF

d_call: TRBD1
v_call: TRBV4-3
cdr3_aa: CASSQGTGDPYEQYF

d_call: TRBD1
v_call: TRBV7-8
cdr3_aa: CASSADRAGGANVLTF

d_call: TRBD2
v_call: TRBV6-2/TRBV6-3
cdr3_aa: CASRPLAGGLGTQYF

d_call: TRBD2
v_call: TRBV12-3/TRBV12-4
cdr3_aa: CASTQAGAVYEQYF

d_call: -
v_call: TRBV29-1
cdr3_aa: CSVGQLEETQYF

d_call: -
v_call: TRBV11-1
cdr3_aa: CASSPGSPGGLFF

d_call: -
v_call: TRBV7-9
cdr3_aa: CASSFQEGGYTF

d_call: -
v_call: TRBV6-2/TRBV6-3
cdr3_aa: CASSRPGLRPQHF

d_call: TRBD2
v_call: TRBV18
cdr3_aa: CASSPPNRGGETQYF